This T cell receptor (beta chain) was identified in a study of identifying expanded T cells in peripheral blood. Germline V CDR1 and CDR2: SGHVS, FQNEAQ. Trimming took off 5 bases at V and 5 bases at J, with 18 bases between the two ends. The CDR3 consists of 16 residues. Measured with immunoSEQ multiplex PCR; TCRdb has only the in-frame clones, and not every one. Of about 78,000 clones in the sample, roughly four fifths are singletons; the top ten hold around 18%. The sequencing input was blood. This sequence originates from a person aged 18 to 70 in good health. This chain links TRBV7-8 with TRBJ1-4, with D perhaps matching TRBD1 (6 bases). The CDR3, as DNA: TGTGCCAGCAGCGTAGGCAGGCGGGGGGCAAATGAAAAACTGTTTTTT. Amino acids: CASSVGRRGANEKLFF.